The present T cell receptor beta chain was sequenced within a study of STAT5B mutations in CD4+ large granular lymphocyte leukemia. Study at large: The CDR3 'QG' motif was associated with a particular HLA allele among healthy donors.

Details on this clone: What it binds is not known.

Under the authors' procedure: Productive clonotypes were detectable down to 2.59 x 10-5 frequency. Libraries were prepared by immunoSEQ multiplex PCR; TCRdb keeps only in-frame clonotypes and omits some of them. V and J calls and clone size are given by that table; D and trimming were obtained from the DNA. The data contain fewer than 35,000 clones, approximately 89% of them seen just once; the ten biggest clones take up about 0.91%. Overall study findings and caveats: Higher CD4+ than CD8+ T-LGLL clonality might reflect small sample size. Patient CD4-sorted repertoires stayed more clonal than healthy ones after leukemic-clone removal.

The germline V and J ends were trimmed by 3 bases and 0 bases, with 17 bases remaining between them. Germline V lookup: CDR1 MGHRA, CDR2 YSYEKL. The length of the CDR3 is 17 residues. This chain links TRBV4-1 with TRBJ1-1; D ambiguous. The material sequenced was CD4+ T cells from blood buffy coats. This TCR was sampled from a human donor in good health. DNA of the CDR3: TGCGCCAGCAGCCAGAATTATGGTAGGACGGTGAACACTGAAGCTTTCTTT. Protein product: CASSQNYGRTVNTEAFF.